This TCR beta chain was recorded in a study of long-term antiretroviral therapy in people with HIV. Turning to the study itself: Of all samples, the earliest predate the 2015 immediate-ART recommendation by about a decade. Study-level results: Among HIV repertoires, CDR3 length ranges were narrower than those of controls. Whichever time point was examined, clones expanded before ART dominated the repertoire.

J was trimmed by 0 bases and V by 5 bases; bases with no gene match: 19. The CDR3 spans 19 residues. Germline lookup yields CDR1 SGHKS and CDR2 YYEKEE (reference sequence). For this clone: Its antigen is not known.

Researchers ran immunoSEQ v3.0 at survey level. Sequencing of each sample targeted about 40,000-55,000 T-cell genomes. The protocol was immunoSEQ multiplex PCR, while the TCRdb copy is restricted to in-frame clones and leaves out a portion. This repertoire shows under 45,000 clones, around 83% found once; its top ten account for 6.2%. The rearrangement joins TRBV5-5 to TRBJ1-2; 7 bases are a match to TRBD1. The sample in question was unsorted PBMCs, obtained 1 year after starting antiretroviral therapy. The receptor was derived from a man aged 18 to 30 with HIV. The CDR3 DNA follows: TGTGCCAGCAGGAAAGTTGATACGTCGGGGACAGTGTCTAACTATGGCTACACCTTC. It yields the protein CASRKVDTSGTVSNYGYTF.